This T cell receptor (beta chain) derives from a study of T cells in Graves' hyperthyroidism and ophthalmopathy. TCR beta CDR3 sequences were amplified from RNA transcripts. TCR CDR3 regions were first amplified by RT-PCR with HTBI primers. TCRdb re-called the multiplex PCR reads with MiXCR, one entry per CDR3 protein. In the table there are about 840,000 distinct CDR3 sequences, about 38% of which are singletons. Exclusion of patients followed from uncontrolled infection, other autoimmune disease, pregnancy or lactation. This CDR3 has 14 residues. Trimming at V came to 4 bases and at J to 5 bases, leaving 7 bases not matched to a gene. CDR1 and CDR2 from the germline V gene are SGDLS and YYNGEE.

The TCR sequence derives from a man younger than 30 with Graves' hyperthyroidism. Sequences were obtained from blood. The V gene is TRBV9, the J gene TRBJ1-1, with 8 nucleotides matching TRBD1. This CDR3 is CASSTGGAWTEAFF. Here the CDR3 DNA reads TGTGCCAGCAGCACAGGGGGGGCCTGGACTGAAGCTTTCTTT.